Below are 28 T cell receptor beta chains sequenced from a single sample in a study of blood T cell repertoires in COVID-19. The repertoire was sequenced with immunoSEQ multiplex PCR; TCRdb's copy has only in-frame clones and lacks some. The sample has hundreds of thousands of clones; 70% to 90% are singletons. Sequencing used peripheral blood. The origin of the receptors is a man younger than 35 with active or convalescent COVID-19.

This chain links TRBV6-1 with TRBJ2-7, with 7 bases identical to TRBD1. V gave up 5 bases and J gave up 4 bases; unmatched junction bases: 11. The CDR3 totals 15 residues. Germline loops: CDR1 MNHNS, CDR2 SASEGT. CDR3 DNA: TGTGCCAGCAGTCACCGGGACAGACCGAAGTACGAGCAGTACTTC. Translated: CASSHRDRPKYEQYF.

This clone showed up just once. The V call is TRBV18, the J call TRBJ2-3; no definite D call. The ends were cut back, 0 bases at V and 4 bases at J, with 8 bases in the middle. The CDR3 runs to 14 residues. Germline V gene sequence: CDR1 KGHSH, CDR2 LQKENI. The CDR3 reads CASSPPVGPDTQYF. CDR3 DNA: TGTGCCAGCTCACCACCGGTTGGGCCAGATACGCAGTATTTT.

This clone turned up a few times. This chain connects TRBV6-2 or TRBV6-3 to TRBJ1-2; possible D gene TRBD1, 6 bases. Germline CDR1 reads MNHEY; CDR2 reads SVGEGT. Trimming pared 0 bases from V and 4 bases from J, leaving 15 bases between. The CDR3 is made up of 16 amino acids. The CDR3 nucleotides read TGTGCCAGCAGTTACTCGGTCCGCGTAGGGGGCTATGGCTACACCTTC. Its translation: CASSYSVRVGGYGYTF.

V gene TRBV28 combines with J gene TRBJ2-5; 11 bases are a match to TRBD2. Germline CDR1 is MDHEN and CDR2 is SYDVKM. This CDR3 has 17 residues. V dropped 1 base and J dropped 2; count of bases not matched to a gene: 6. This CDR3 reads CASSLSRASGGQETQYF. The CDR3 DNA sequence: TGTGCCAGCAGTTTATCTCGGGCTAGCGGGGGGCAAGAGACCCAGTACTTC.

V usage is TRBV5-1 and J usage is TRBJ1-1, with TRBD1 matching over 9 bases. Germline lookup yields CDR1 SGHRS and CDR2 YFSETQ. The J segment lost 8 bases and the V segment lost 4 bases, leaving 6 bases of the junction unmatched. The CDR3 loop spans 13 amino acids. The CDR3 sequence: CASSPPGTGEAFF. For the CDR3, the DNA is TGCGCCAGCAGCCCCCCCGGGACAGGGGAAGCTTTCTTT.

V and J are TRBV4-2 and TRBJ2-5, with 13 bases fitting TRBD2. The length of the CDR3 is 18 residues. Trimming removed 0 bases from V and 5 bases from J; junction bases left unmatched: 9. The germline gives CDR1 LGHNA, CDR2 YNFKEQ. The DNA of the CDR3 is TGTGCCAGCAGCCAAGAAGGACTAGCGGGAGTCGACCGGGAGACCCAGTACTTC. Its protein is CASSQEGLAGVDRETQYF.

The genes are TRBV28 and TRBJ2-7, with D perhaps matching TRBD1 (6 bases). Trimming removed 6 bases from V and 4 bases from J, with 19 bases in between. This CDR3 spans 15 amino acids. Germline lookup yields CDR1 MDHEN and CDR2 SYDVKM. The CDR3 spells CASRKGDNSLYEQYF. The DNA of the CDR3 is TGTGCCAGCAGAAAAGGGGACAACTCCCTATACGAGCAGTACTTC.

V and J are TRBV6-2 or TRBV6-3 and TRBJ2-1, with 11 bases identical to TRBD1. The trim removed 6 bases at V and 12 bases at J, leaving 10 bases unmatched. The CDR3 totals 14 residues. Germline CDR1 is MNHEY and CDR2 is SVGEGT. As DNA, the CDR3 is TGTGCCAGCAGCGGACAGGGGGCTTCCGAAGGGCAGTTCTTC. This encodes CASSGQGASEGQFF.

This sequence joins TRBV9 and TRBJ2-2; D is perhaps TRBD2 (7 bases). The germline CDR1 and CDR2 sequences are SGDLS and YYNGEE. The V and J ends lost 0 bases and 1 base respectively, with 13 bases between them. The CDR3 length is 17 residues. Here the CDR3 DNA reads TGTGCCAGCAGCGTAGTTTTGGGGGGGCTGAACACCGGGGAGCTGTTTTTT. Protein product: CASSVVLGGLNTGELFF. Full variable domain (remainder filled in from reference TRBV9 and TRBJ2-2): DSGVTQTPKHLITATGQRVTLRCSPRSGDLSVYWYQQSLDQGLQFLIQYYNGEERAKGNILERFSAQQFPDLHSELNLSSLELGDSALYFCASSVVLGGLNTGELFFGEGSRLTVL.

This chain uses TRBV6-5 with TRBJ2-1; TRBD2 matches 9 bases. CDR3 size: 16 residues. CDR1 and CDR2 from the germline V gene are MNHEY and SVGAGI. The ends lost 0 bases at V and 4 bases at J; junction bases unmatched: 4. The chain's CDR3 is CASSYSPSGVYNEQFF. DNA for the CDR3: TGTGCCAGCAGTTACTCGCCTAGCGGGGTATACAATGAGCAGTTCTTC.

V gene TRBV7-2 combines with J gene TRBJ2-7, with TRBD2 matching 14 bases. The CDR3 runs 15 residues. V shed 3 bases, J shed 3 bases, and the junction held 1 base outside the gene matches. CDR1 SGHTA and CDR2 FQGNSA come from the germline V gene. The chain's CDR3 is CASSLGLAGDYEQYF. CDR3 DNA: TGTGCCAGCAGCTTGGGACTAGCGGGGGACTACGAGCAGTACTTC.

The chain links TRBV7-3 to TRBJ1-1; tentative D call: TRBD1 (6 bases). The CDR3 runs to 15 residues. Trimming took 1 base from V and 5 from J, leaving 14 bases between them. In germline, CDR1 is SGHTA, CDR2 FQGTGA. The CDR3 sequence is CASSLRVIGGTEAFF. The CDR3 DNA sequence: TGTGCCAGCAGCTTAAGGGTCATAGGGGGAACTGAAGCTTTCTTT.

The gene calls are TRBV29-1 and TRBJ2-3, with D possibly matching TRBD1 (6 bases). Germline V lookup: CDR1 SQVTM, CDR2 ANQGSEA. This CDR3 region has 15 residues. Trimming left V 5 bases short and J 2 bases short, with 17 bases between. DNA for the CDR3: TGCAGCGTTTCTTCTCCAGGGGCCCACACAGATACGCAGTATTTT. Amino acids: CSVSSPGAHTDTQYF.

This rearrangement joins TRBV2 to TRBJ2-5; 8 positions match TRBD1. The length of the CDR3 is 14 residues. V trimming: 4 bases; J trimming: 4 bases; junction bases outside the gene matches: 5. Germline assignment: CDR1 SNHLY and CDR2 FYNNEI. The CDR3 spells CASSVQGQGETQYF. CDR3 coding DNA: TGTGCCAGCAGTGTCCAAGGACAGGGAGAGACCCAGTACTTC.

The gene calls are TRBV24-1 and TRBJ2-5; a weak D match, TRBD2 (6 bases). Germline V lookup: CDR1 KGHDR, CDR2 SFDVKD. V dropped 4 bases and J dropped 5 bases, with 16 bases sitting between them. CDR3 size: 15 residues. Written as DNA, the CDR3 is TGTGCCACCAGTGACTCCGGGGGTCCGGGGGAGACCCAGTACTTC. Translated: CATSDSGGPGETQYF.

The chain joins TRBV2 to TRBJ1-5, with 9 bases fitting TRBD1. Germline V gene sequence: CDR1 SNHLY, CDR2 FYNNEI. The CDR3 extends over 15 amino acids. V was pared by 5 bases and J by 6 bases, with 8 bases of the junction left unmatched. The CDR3 loop is CASSSGGQGSQPQHF. The CDR3 region has the DNA TGTGCCAGCAGTTCAGGAGGACAGGGGAGTCAGCCCCAGCATTTT.

V and J are TRBV5-1 and TRBJ2-5, with D maybe TRBD2 (5 bases). From germline, CDR1 is SGHRS and CDR2 YFSETQ. The CDR3 is 13 amino acids. V was trimmed by 6 bases and J by 2 bases, leaving 11 bases between them. CDR3 coding DNA: TGCGCCAGCACCCTGGACTTTCAAGAGACCCAGTACTTC. Encoded protein: CASTLDFQETQYF.

The V and J genes are TRBV7-8 and TRBJ2-1; 11 bases are shared with TRBD2. Trimming cost V 5 bases and J 6 bases; bases outside gene matches: 9. The germline CDR1 and CDR2 sequences are SGHVS and FQNEAQ. CDR3 length equals 16 residues. CDR3 in amino acids: CASSQPGLADFNEQFF. CDR3 nucleotides: TGTGCCAGCAGCCAACCGGGACTAGCGGATTTCAATGAGCAGTTCTTC.

V is TRBV2 and J is TRBJ2-2; the D gene is possibly TRBD1 (6 bases). V lost 6 bases and J lost 8, with 16 bases in between. Germline V lookup: CDR1 SNHLY, CDR2 FYNNEI. The CDR3 covers 14 residues. This chain's CDR3 is CASRPGTSVGELFF. As DNA, the CDR3 is TGTGCCAGCAGGCCCGGGACATCCGTTGGGGAGCTGTTTTTT.

The rearrangement joins TRBV2 to TRBJ2-5, with 13 bases fitting TRBD2. The CDR3 consists of 18 residues. The V and J ends lost 3 bases and 2 bases, in that order; junction bases with no gene match: 9. Germline V gene data show CDR1 as SNHLY and CDR2 as FYNNEI. CDR3 sequence reads: CASSDSFGLAGVQETQYF. CDR3 sequence (DNA): TGTGCCAGCAGTGACAGTTTCGGACTAGCGGGGGTACAAGAGACCCAGTACTTC.

The V call is TRBV6-2 or TRBV6-3, the J call TRBJ2-3; 7 bases are a match to TRBD2. Germline values: CDR1 MNHEY, CDR2 SVGEGT. The J segment lost 0 bases and the V segment lost 6 bases, leaving 6 bases of the junction unmatched. This CDR3 has 15 amino acids. CDR3 nucleotides: TGTGCCAGCAGCCAGCGGGACGCTAGCACAGATACGCAGTATTTT. Protein sequence: CASSQRDASTDTQYF.

The genes are TRBV5-4 and TRBJ2-7; TRBD2 matches 13 bases. V lost 4 bases to trimming and J lost 6 bases; unmatched junction nucleotides: 7. This CDR3 comprises 15 residues. CDR1 is SGHNT, CDR2 YYREEE, per germline (reference sequence). The DNA of the CDR3 is TGTGCCAGCAGCATAGCCGGGACTAGCGGGACCGAGCAGTACTTC. It encodes CASSIAGTSGTEQYF.

This clone has only one observation. V gene TRBV5-1 combines with J gene TRBJ1-2; 8 bases align to TRBD1. The trim removed 4 bases at V and 2 bases at J, leaving 10 bases unmatched. CDR1 and CDR2 (germline): SGHRS, YFSETQ. CDR3 length equals 16 residues. The DNA for the CDR3 is TGCGCCAGCAGCCCGGTCGTCGGGACAGGCAACTATGGCTACACCTTC. This translates into CASSPVVGTGNYGYTF.

V usage is TRBV2 and J usage is TRBJ1-6; D is perhaps TRBD1 (5 bases). With 9 bases removed from V and 7 bases from J, the gap between germline ends came to 13 bases. Germline-derived CDR1 and CDR2 are SNHLY and FYNNEI. The CDR3 is made up of 13 amino acids. CDR3: CAREGKRNSPLHF. The CDR3 DNA reads TGTGCCAGGGAGGGGAAAAGGAATTCACCCCTCCACTTT.

This clone came up a few times. CDR3 DNA: TGCGCCAGCAGCCAAGAGCCCCAGGCTTCCTACGAGCAGTACTTC. Its translation: CASSQEPQASYEQYF. The gene calls are TRBV4-1 and TRBJ2-7; no reliable D call. V was pared by 0 bases and J by 1 base, with 10 bases between. Germline values: CDR1 MGHRA, CDR2 YSYEKL. The CDR3 is made up of 15 amino acids.

The V call is TRBV27, the J call TRBJ2-1; D might be TRBD1 (6 bases). The CDR3 has 12 amino acids. V lost 9 bases to trimming and J lost 3 bases, with 9 bases between them. CDR1 MNHEY and CDR2 SMNVEV come from the germline V gene (reference sequence). The CDR3 loop is CASSTGYNEQFF. CDR3 sequence (DNA): TGTGCCAGTTCGACAGGCTACAATGAGCAGTTCTTC.

This rearrangement joins TRBV9 to TRBJ1-1, with no clear D. The CDR3 length is 14 residues. Between the trimmed V and J ends, which lost 4 bases and 2 bases, there was a span of 12 bases. Germline values: CDR1 SGDLS, CDR2 YYNGEE. CDR3 DNA sequence: TGTGCCAGCAGCCCTAGCGGGCCAAACACTGAAGCTTTCTTT. Protein product: CASSPSGPNTEAFF. The full variable domain, its missing parts supplied by reference TRBV9 and TRBJ1-1, is DSGVTQTPKHLITATGQRVTLRCSPRSGDLSVYWYQQSLDQGLQFLIQYYNGEERAKGNILERFSAQQFPDLHSELNLSSLELGDSALYFCASSPSGPNTEAFFGQGTRLTVV.

This clone was recorded a few times. This chain uses TRBV6-5 with TRBJ1-1; tentatively, D is TRBD1 (5 bases). The CDR3 is made up of 15 amino acids. Germline V gene data show CDR1 as MNHEY and CDR2 as SVGAGI. With 2 bases removed from V and 3 bases from J, the gap between germline ends came to 13 bases. CDR3 bases: TGTGCCAGCAGTTACGGGGCCCCCTGGGACACTGAAGCTTTCTTT. This translates into CASSYGAPWDTEAFF.